What follows describes a single T cell receptor (beta chain). What it binds is unknown. Measured with immunoSEQ multiplex PCR; TCRdb has only the in-frame clones, and not every one. The repertoire holds 40,000 or so clones, roughly 84% seen once, with approximately 20% in the top ten. This entry comes from a study of T cell responses to AZD1222 COVID-19 vaccine. CDR1 is MDHEN, CDR2 SYDVKM, per germline. Germline trimming cut 8 bases from V and 4 bases from J; bases unmatched to any gene: 16. The length of the CDR3 is 17 residues. Overall study findings and caveats: Sampling captured repertoires only after the peak T cell response. Elevations in Spike-specific TCR breadth and depth followed administration of two AZD1222 doses.

The sequence came from an adult who received the AZD1222 COVID-19 vaccine. This sequence joins TRBV28 and TRBJ2-2; TRBD1 matches 7 bases. This sample comprised peripheral blood, obtained 28 days after the second AZD1222 dose. Written as DNA, the CDR3 is TGTGCCAGCTGGGGGACAGTGGGCTGGTCGAGCACCGGGGAGCTGTTTTTT. It translates to CASWGTVGWSSTGELFF.